What follows is one TCR beta chain and its context. A multiplex PCR was run with 60 Vbeta primers and 13 Jbeta primers. Data came from immunoSEQ multiplex PCR; TCRdb stores just in-frame clones and leaves some out. The repertoire holds 95,000 to 120,000 clones, with under 80% as singletons. Nominal health characterized the donors when sampled, though unrecorded immune exposures were likely. The CDR3 has 17 amino acids. Germline CDR1 is MGHRA and CDR2 is YSYEKL. Trimming stripped 1 base from V and 2 bases from J, with 15 bases between. These data come from a study of cytomegalovirus exposure and HLA in healthy donors.

The rearrangement uses TRBV4-1 and TRBJ1-5; a weak D match, TRBD1 (5 bases). The sequence came from a woman aged 40 to 50 in good health and CMV-seropositive. The sequenced sample consisted of PBMCs. The CDR3 region is CASSQGGGGAGNQPQHF. The CDR3 DNA sequence: TGCGCCAGCAGCCAAGGGGGAGGAGGGGCCGGCAATCAGCCCCAGCATTTT.